This is a list of T cell receptor beta chains from one sample in a study of T-cell memory formation after mild COVID-19. TCRdb reprocessed the 5' RACE reads via MiXCR and lists one record per CDR3 protein. The sample holds under 200,000 distinct CDR3 sequences, roughly 12% seen once. Sequenced sample: PBMCs or a T cell subset sorted from them (not recorded which). These receptor sequences come from a man aged 18 to 29 who had mild COVID-19 (a few samples of this study predate the infection). Cell type and time point are not known. CDR3s include the opening cysteine and the closing phenylalanine or tryptophan. A D gene is named only where the DNA matches it firmly.

v_call,d_call,cdr3_aa
TRBV7-8,NA,CASSLRQVRNTEAFF
TRBV4-3,NA,CASSQEWQKNEKLFF
TRBV10-3,NA,CAISEADGFSF
TRBV5-4,NA,CASSLTSSLDTQYF
TRBV6-2/TRBV6-3,NA,CASSYWLGTGELFF
TRBV12-3/TRBV12-4,TRBD1,CASSPPGQGNYGYTF
TRBV6-6,NA,CASTVGTGELFF
TRBV3-1,TRBD2,CASSRPTSGGFNEQFF
TRBV15,NA,CATSHVRDPRRGYTF
TRBV5-1,NA,CASSQQTGVGDTQYF
TRBV6-5,NA,CASSYGLATEAFF
TRBV7-2,NA,CASSPGPGYGYTF
TRBV5-1,NA,CASSRDWAQETQYF
TRBV20-1,TRBD1,CSARGSGGSYSNQPQHF
TRBV20-1,NA,CSARGGETQYF
TRBV11-2,NA,CASSQYEYGYTF
TRBV6-1,TRBD1,CASSRDRGFQPQHF
TRBV4-3,NA,CASSQDLGRRTEAFF
TRBV3-1,NA,CASSPREAQGTEAFF
TRBV5-1,TRBD1,CASSWGQGAEAFF
TRBV4-2,TRBD2,CASSQDWRGGYTDTQYF
TRBV13,NA,CASSSLAASSYNEQFF
TRBV29-1,NA,CSVGNGGHSYEQYF
TRBV20-1,NA,CSARDLEGGADTQYF
TRBV27,NA,CASSPRVGGNQPQHF
TRBV5-4,TRBD1,CASRLTGGVTEAFF
TRBV7-9,NA,CASNPGDGGRADTQYF
TRBV20-1,TRBD2,CSARDPLAGGKETQYF
TRBV6-1,NA,CASTSQGPYGYTF
TRBV7-9,NA,CASSLLPDSFEQYF
TRBV18,TRBD1,CASSNRGPPYEQYF
TRBV27,NA,CASSSPRGESNQPQHF
TRBV12-3/TRBV12-4,NA,CASSPRLNSYEQYF
TRBV9,NA,CASSALGETYNEQFF
TRBV5-1,NA,CASSLDGDSPLHF
TRBV4-1,NA,CASSHPPVTRAFF
TRBV7-9,NA,CASSPGNTIYF
TRBV10-3,NA,CAISDGGGDNQPQHF
TRBV4-3,TRBD1,CASSRDRSANYGYTF
TRBV7-9,NA,CASSVTGGNTIYF
TRBV2,NA,CATSRDMGEKLFF
TRBV29-1,NA,CSVGGGYGYTF
TRBV5-1,NA,CASSLAGSVQETQYF
TRBV18,TRBD2,CASSRGLAGNQETQYF
TRBV4-2,NA,CASSQDRAGIEQYF
TRBV5-5,NA,CASSLVGLPNTEAFF
TRBV6-2/TRBV6-3,TRBD2,CAGNAGGQDMNEQFF